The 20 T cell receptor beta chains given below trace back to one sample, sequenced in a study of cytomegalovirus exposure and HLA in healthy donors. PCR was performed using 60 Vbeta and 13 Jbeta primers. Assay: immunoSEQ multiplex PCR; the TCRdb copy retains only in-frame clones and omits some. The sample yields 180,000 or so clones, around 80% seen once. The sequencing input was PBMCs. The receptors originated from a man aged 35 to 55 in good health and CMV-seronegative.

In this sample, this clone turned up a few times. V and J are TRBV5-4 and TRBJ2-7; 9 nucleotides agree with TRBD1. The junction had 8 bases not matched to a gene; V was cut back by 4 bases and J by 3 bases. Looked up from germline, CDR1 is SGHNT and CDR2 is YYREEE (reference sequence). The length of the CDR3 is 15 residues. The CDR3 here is CASSSPGTGLYEQYF. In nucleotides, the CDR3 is TGTGCCAGCAGCAGCCCCGGGACAGGGCTCTACGAGCAGTACTTC. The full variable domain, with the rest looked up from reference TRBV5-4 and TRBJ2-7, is ETGVTQSPTHLIKTRGQQVTLRCSSQSGHNTVSWYQQALGQGPQFIFQYYREEENGRGNFPPRFSGLQFPNYSSELNVNALELDDSALYLCASSSPGTGLYEQYFGPGTRLTVT.

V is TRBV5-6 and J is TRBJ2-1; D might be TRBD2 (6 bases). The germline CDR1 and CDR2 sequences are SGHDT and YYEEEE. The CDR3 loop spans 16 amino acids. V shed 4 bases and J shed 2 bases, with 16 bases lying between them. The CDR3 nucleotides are TGTGCCAGCAGCGGGCTGGGGGGTAAAGCCTACAATGAGCAGTTCTTC. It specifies CASSGLGGKAYNEQFF. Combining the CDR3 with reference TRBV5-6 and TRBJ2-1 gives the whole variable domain DAGVTQSPTHLIKTRGQQVTLRCSPKSGHDTVSWYQQALGQGPQFIFQYYEEEERQRGNFPDRFSGHQFPNYSSELNVNALLLGDSALYLCASSGLGGKAYNEQFFGPGTRLTVL.

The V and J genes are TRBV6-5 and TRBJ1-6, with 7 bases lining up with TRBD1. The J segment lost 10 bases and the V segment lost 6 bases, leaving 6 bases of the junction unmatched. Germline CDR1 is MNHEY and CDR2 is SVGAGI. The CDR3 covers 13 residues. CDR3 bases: TGTGCCAGCAGGCGACAGGGCCGGTCACCCCTCCACTTT. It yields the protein CASRRQGRSPLHF.

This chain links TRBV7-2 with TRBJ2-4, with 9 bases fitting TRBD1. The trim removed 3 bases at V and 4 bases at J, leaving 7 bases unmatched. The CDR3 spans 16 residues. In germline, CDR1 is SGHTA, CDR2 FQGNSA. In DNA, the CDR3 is TGTGCCAGCAGCTTTGGGGTGGGACAGGGAAAAAACATTCAGTACTTC. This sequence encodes CASSFGVGQGKNIQYF.

CDR3 sequence: CAIRDQKGGRSHGYTF. CDR3 nucleotides: TGTGCCATCAGGGATCAAAAGGGTGGGAGGTCTCATGGCTACACCTTC. V usage is TRBV10-3 and J usage is TRBJ1-2, with D hard to call. The CDR3 contains 16 residues. V lost 6 bases, J lost 6 bases, and 23 bases lay in between. Per the germline V gene, CDR1 is ENHRY and CDR2 is SYGVKD.

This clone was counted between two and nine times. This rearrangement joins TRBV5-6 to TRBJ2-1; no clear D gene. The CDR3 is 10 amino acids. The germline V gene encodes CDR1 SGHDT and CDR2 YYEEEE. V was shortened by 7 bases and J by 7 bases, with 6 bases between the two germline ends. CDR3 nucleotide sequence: TGTGCCAGCGGGCGTAATGAGCAGTTCTTC. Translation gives CASGRNEQFF.

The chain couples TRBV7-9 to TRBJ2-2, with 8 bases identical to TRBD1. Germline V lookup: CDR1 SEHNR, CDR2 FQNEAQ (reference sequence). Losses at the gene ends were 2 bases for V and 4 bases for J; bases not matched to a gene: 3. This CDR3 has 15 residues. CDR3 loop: CASSLNRGSTGELFF. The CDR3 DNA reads TGTGCCAGCAGCTTAAACAGGGGGAGCACCGGGGAGCTGTTTTTT.

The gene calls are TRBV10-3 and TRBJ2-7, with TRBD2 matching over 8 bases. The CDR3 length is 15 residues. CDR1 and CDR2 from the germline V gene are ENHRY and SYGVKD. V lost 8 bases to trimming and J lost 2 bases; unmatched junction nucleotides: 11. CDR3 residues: CAIGSAGAATYEQYF. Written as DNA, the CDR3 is TGTGCCATCGGGTCAGCGGGAGCCGCAACCTACGAGCAGTACTTC.

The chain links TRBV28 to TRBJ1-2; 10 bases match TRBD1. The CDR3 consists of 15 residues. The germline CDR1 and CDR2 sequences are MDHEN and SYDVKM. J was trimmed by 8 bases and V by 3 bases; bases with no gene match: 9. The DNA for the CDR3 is TGTGCCAGCAGTTTCGTGACAGGGGGCAGGGGGGGCTACACCTTC. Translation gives CASSFVTGGRGGYTF.

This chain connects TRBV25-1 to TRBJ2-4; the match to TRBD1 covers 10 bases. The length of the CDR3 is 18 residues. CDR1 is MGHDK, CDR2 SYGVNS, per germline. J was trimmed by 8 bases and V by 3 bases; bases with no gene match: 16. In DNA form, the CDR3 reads TGTGCCAGCAGTGAGAGGGCTTGGTTGGGGACAGGGGTCGACATTCAGTACTTC. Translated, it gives CASSERAWLGTGVDIQYF. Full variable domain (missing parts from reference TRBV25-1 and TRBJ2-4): EADIYQTPRYLVIGTGKKITLECSQTMGHDKMYWYQQDPGMELHLIHYSYGVNSTEKGDLSSESTVSRIRTEHFPLTLESARPSHTSQYLCASSERAWLGTGVDIQYFGAGTRLSVL.

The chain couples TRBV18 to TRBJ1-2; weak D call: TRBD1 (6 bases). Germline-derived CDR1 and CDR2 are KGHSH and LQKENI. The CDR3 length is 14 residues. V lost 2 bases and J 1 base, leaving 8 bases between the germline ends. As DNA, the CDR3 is TGTGCCAGCTCACCAAACAGGGATAACTATGGCTACACCTTC. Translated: CASSPNRDNYGYTF.

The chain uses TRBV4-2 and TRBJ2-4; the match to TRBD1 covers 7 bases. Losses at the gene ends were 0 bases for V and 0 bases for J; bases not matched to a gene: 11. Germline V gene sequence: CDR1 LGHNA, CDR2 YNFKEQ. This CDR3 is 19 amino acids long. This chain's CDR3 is CASSQETGQALLAKNIQYF. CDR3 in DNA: TGTGCCAGCAGCCAAGAAACCGGACAGGCTCTATTAGCCAAAAACATTCAGTACTTC.

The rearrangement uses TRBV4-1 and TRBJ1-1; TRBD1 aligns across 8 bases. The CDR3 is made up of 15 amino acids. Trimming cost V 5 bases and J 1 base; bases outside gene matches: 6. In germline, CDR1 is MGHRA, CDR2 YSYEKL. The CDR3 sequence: CASSVQGAQNTEAFF. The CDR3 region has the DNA TGCGCCAGCAGCGTGCAGGGGGCTCAGAACACTGAAGCTTTCTTT.

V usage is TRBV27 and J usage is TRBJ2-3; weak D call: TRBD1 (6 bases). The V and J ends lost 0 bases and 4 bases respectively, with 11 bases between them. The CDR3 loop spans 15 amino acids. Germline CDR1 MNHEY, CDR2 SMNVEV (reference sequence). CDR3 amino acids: CASSLSGQGSDTQYF. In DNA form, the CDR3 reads TGTGCCAGCAGTTTATCGGGCCAGGGGTCAGATACGCAGTATTTT.

The CDR3 region has the DNA TGCGCCAGCAGCTTGGCCGGGGGGCGGGAGACCCAGTACTTC. As protein: CASSLAGGRETQYF. This chain joins TRBV5-1 and TRBJ2-5, with a tentative D call TRBD2 (7 bases). This CDR3 spans 14 amino acids. Germline loops: CDR1 SGHRS, CDR2 YFSETQ. Trimming cost V 0 bases and J 5 bases, with 11 bases left between them.

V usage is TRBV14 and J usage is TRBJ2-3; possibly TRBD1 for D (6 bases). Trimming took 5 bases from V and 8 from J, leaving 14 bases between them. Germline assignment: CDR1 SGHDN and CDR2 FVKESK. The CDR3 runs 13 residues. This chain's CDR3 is CASSDAQGFTQYF. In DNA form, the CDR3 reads TGTGCCAGCAGCGACGCCCAGGGGTTTACGCAGTATTTT.

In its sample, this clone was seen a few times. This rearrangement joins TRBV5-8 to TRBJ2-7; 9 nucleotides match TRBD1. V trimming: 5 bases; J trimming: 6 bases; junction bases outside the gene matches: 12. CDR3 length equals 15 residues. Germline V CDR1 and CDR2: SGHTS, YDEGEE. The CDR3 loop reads CASRPKYRGRTEQYF. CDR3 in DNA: TGTGCCAGCAGACCTAAGTACAGGGGGCGAACCGAGCAGTACTTC. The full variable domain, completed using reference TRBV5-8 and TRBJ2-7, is EAGVTQSPTHLIKTRGQQATLRCSPISGHTSVYWYQQALGLGLQFLLWYDEGEERNRGNFPPRFSGRQFPNYSSELNVNALELEDSALYLCASRPKYRGRTEQYFGPGTRLTVT.

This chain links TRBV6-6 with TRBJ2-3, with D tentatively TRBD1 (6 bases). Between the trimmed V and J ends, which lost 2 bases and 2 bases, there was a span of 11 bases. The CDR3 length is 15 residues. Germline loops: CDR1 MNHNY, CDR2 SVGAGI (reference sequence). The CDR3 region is CASSYGGANTDTQYF. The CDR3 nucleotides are TGTGCCAGCAGTTACGGGGGCGCCAACACAGATACGCAGTATTTT.

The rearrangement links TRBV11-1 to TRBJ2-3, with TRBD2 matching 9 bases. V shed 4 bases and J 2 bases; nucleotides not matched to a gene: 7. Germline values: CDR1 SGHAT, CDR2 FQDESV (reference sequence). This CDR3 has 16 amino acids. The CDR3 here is CASSSGTSRNTDTQYF. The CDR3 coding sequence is TGTGCCAGCAGCTCCGGGACTAGCCGAAACACAGATACGCAGTATTTT.

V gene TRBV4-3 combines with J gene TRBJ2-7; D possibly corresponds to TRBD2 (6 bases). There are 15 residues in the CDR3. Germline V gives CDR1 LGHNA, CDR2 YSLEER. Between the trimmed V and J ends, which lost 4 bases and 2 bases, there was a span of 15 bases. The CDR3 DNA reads TGCGCCAGCAGCCGCCAGCCCGGGACTCCCTACGAGCAGTACTTC. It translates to CASSRQPGTPYEQYF.